The rows below give T cell receptor beta chains drawn from one sample of a study of post-analysis software for immune sequencing data. TCRdb used MiXCR to reprocess the PCR reads, holding one entry per CDR3 protein. Found here are 250,000 to 300,000 distinct CDR3 sequences, 35% to 40% of them singletons; the top ten hold 4% to 6%. The sample taken for sequencing was blood. The receptors originated from a girl aged 10-17 years with multiple sclerosis. Each CDR3 is given with its conserved first and last residue. Fields, in order: J gene, V gene, D gene, clone size, CDR3 protein, CDR3 DNA. The D gene is left open where the match is weak. Part of the rows lack a size; the others show once, few, many or a class for expanded clones.

J gene: TRBJ2-7; V gene: TRBV7-2; D gene: .; clone size: .; CDR3 protein: CASRSGDEQYF; CDR3 DNA: TGTGCCAGCAGGTCAGGGGACGAGCAGTACTTC
J gene: TRBJ1-2; V gene: TRBV5-6; D gene: TRBD1; clone size: many; CDR3 protein: CASSSTQGPYGYTF; CDR3 DNA: TGTGCCAGCAGCTCCACACAGGGGCCCTATGGCTACACCTTC
J gene: TRBJ2-3; V gene: TRBV28; D gene: .; clone size: many; CDR3 protein: CASSERTLGTDTQYF; CDR3 DNA: TGTGCCAGCAGTGAGCGGACCTTGGGCACAGACACGCAGTATTTT
J gene: TRBJ1-2; V gene: TRBV29-1; D gene: .; clone size: many; CDR3 protein: CSVDQPETNYGYTF; CDR3 DNA: TGCAGCGTTGATCAGCCAGAGACTAACTATGGCTACACCTTC
J gene: TRBJ2-3; V gene: TRBV11-2; D gene: TRBD1; clone size: many; CDR3 protein: CASSSRRDRDTDTQYF; CDR3 DNA: TGTGCCAGCAGCTCCCGCCGGGACAGGGACACAGATACGCAGTATTTT
J gene: TRBJ1-2; V gene: TRBV12-3/TRBV12-4; D gene: .; clone size: .; CDR3 protein: CAGSPTPRYGYTF; CDR3 DNA: TGTGCCGGCAGTCCCACCCCTCGCTATGGCTACACCTTC
J gene: TRBJ2-1; V gene: TRBV7-2; D gene: .; clone size: .; CDR3 protein: CASSPTASYNEQFF; CDR3 DNA: TGTGCCAGCAGCCCGACTGCCTCCTACAATGAGCAGTTCTTC
J gene: TRBJ1-2; V gene: TRBV18; D gene: .; clone size: .; CDR3 protein: CASSPDRTAYGYTF; CDR3 DNA: TGTGCCAGCTCACCAGACCGAACAGCCTATGGCTACACCTTC
J gene: TRBJ2-1; V gene: TRBV12-3/TRBV12-4; D gene: .; clone size: many; CDR3 protein: CASSSPSVDSYNEQFF; CDR3 DNA: TGTGCCAGCAGTTCGCCTAGCGTAGACTCCTACAATGAGCAGTTCTTC
J gene: TRBJ2-5; V gene: TRBV28; D gene: TRBD1; clone size: few; CDR3 protein: CASRPGGSQETQYF; CDR3 DNA: TGTGCCAGCAGGCCAGGGGGTTCTCAAGAGACCCAGTACTTC
J gene: TRBJ2-5; V gene: TRBV25-1; D gene: TRBD2; clone size: once; CDR3 protein: CASRAGTSGQETQYF; CDR3 DNA: TGTGCCAGCAGGGCCGGGACTAGCGGCCAAGAGACCCAGTACTTC
J gene: TRBJ1-1; V gene: TRBV4-1; D gene: .; clone size: many; CDR3 protein: CASSQKDGVENTEAFF; CDR3 DNA: TGCGCCAGCAGCCAGAAGGATGGGGTCGAGAACACTGAAGCTTTCTTT
J gene: TRBJ1-1; V gene: TRBV5-6; D gene: .; clone size: .; CDR3 protein: CASSPPGTEAFF; CDR3 DNA: TGTGCCAGCAGCCCCCCAGGGACTGAAGCTTTCTTT
J gene: TRBJ2-5; V gene: TRBV29-1; D gene: .; clone size: once; CDR3 protein: CSDRSYQETQYF; CDR3 DNA: TGCAGCGATCGCTCTTACCAAGAGACCCAGTACTTC
J gene: TRBJ2-2; V gene: TRBV7-9; D gene: .; clone size: few; CDR3 protein: CASSSRQDALFF; CDR3 DNA: TGTGCCAGCAGCAGCAGACAAGATGCGCTGTTTTTT
J gene: TRBJ2-7; V gene: TRBV12-3/TRBV12-4; D gene: TRBD2; clone size: .; CDR3 protein: CASSIAGKTLEQYF; CDR3 DNA: TGTGCCAGCAGTATAGCGGGGAAGACCCTCGAGCAGTACTTC
J gene: TRBJ2-4; V gene: TRBV10-3; D gene: .; clone size: few; CDR3 protein: CAISEYGEQYF; CDR3 DNA: TGTGCCATCAGTGAGTACGGGGAGCAGTACTTC
J gene: TRBJ2-5; V gene: TRBV20-1; D gene: .; clone size: .; CDR3 protein: CSAPPSRVGGETQYF; CDR3 DNA: TGCAGTGCCCCGCCGAGCAGGGTGGGGGGAGAGACCCAGTACTTC
J gene: TRBJ2-3; V gene: TRBV6-6; D gene: TRBD2; clone size: many; CDR3 protein: CASSWYGTSEDTQYF; CDR3 DNA: TGTGCCAGCAGTTGGTATGGGACTAGCGAAGATACGCAGTATTTT
J gene: TRBJ2-3; V gene: TRBV11-2; D gene: .; clone size: many; CDR3 protein: CASSPRFGDTQYF; CDR3 DNA: TGTGCCAGCAGCCCCCGATTCGGGGATACGCAGTATTTT
J gene: TRBJ2-2; V gene: TRBV5-6; D gene: .; clone size: .; CDR3 protein: CASSLGAPLAGELFF; CDR3 DNA: TGTGCCAGCAGCTTGGGCGCGCCCCTGGCGGGGGAGCTGTTTTTT
J gene: TRBJ1-1; V gene: TRBV9; D gene: .; clone size: many; CDR3 protein: CASSGQGGRTEAFF; CDR3 DNA: TGTGCCAGCAGCGGGCAGGGAGGGCGAACTGAAGCTTTCTTT
J gene: TRBJ2-4; V gene: TRBV6-2/TRBV6-3; D gene: .; clone size: many; CDR3 protein: CASSQTPGYIQYF; CDR3 DNA: TGTGCCAGCAGTCAAACGCCCGGATACATTCAGTACTTC
J gene: TRBJ2-1; V gene: TRBV12-3/TRBV12-4; D gene: TRBD2; clone size: .; CDR3 protein: CASGERESFYNEQFF; CDR3 DNA: TGTGCCAGCGGGGAGCGGGAGAGTTTCTACAATGAGCAGTTCTTC
J gene: TRBJ2-5; V gene: TRBV5-6; D gene: TRBD1; clone size: many; CDR3 protein: CASSEGAGETQYF; CDR3 DNA: TGTGCCAGCAGCGAGGGGGCCGGTGAGACCCAGTACTTC
J gene: TRBJ2-1; V gene: TRBV28; D gene: TRBD2; clone size: many; CDR3 protein: CASQTPGGRAQGEQFF; CDR3 DNA: TGTGCCAGCCAAACCCCGGGCGGGAGGGCCCAGGGTGAGCAGTTCTTC